Each of the 24 T cell receptor beta chains below was sequenced from the same sample in a study of T cell responses to AZD1222 COVID-19 vaccine. TCRdb keeps only in-frame clones here, not all; method: immunoSEQ multiplex PCR. Of approximately 150,000 clones in the sample, about 88% are singletons; the top ten hold around 4.9%. The sample in question was peripheral blood, obtained on day 0 of AZD1222 vaccination. The receptors derive from an adult in good health.

J is TRBJ1-5 and V is TRBV18; D is possibly TRBD1 (5 bases). Germline loops: CDR1 KGHSH, CDR2 LQKENI. The CDR3 length is 13 residues. V was pared by 5 bases and J by 5 bases, with 10 bases between. The CDR3 region is CASSVGTDQPQHF. In DNA form, the CDR3 reads TGTGCCAGCTCAGTGGGGACGGATCAGCCCCAGCATTTT.

V gene TRBV3-1 (or the pseudogene TRBV3-2) combines with J gene TRBJ2-3, with D possibly being TRBD2 (5 bases). The CDR3 covers 13 residues. Germline V lookup: CDR1 LGHDT, CDR2 YNNKEL (reference sequence). The germline V and J ends were trimmed by 4 bases and 3 bases, with 8 bases remaining between them. This chain's CDR3 is CASSRSGTDTQYF. The CDR3 DNA reads TGTGCCAGCAGCCGTTCGGGGACAGATACGCAGTATTTT.

The rearrangement joins TRBV7-6 to TRBJ1-1, with D perhaps TRBD1 (6 bases). Trimming shortened V by 2 bases and J by 5 bases, and 15 bases separated the two germline ends. The length of the CDR3 is 15 residues. CDR1 and CDR2 from the germline V gene are SGHVS and FNYEAQ. CDR3 in amino acids: CASSLRLGAETEAFF. In nucleotides, the CDR3 is TGTGCCAGCAGCTTACGTCTGGGGGCGGAAACTGAAGCTTTCTTT.

This chain connects TRBV19 to TRBJ2-2; D possibly corresponds to TRBD1 (6 bases). Germline CDR1 is LNHDA and CDR2 is SQIVND (reference sequence). The V gene lost 7 bases and the J gene lost 5 bases, with 8 bases spanning the gap. This CDR3 contains 12 residues. CDR3 sequence: CASKQGTGELFF. In nucleotides, the CDR3 is TGTGCCAGTAAGCAGGGGACCGGGGAGCTGTTTTTT.

The V and J genes are TRBV4-1 and TRBJ2-5; TRBD2 matches at 8 bases. The CDR3 runs to 15 residues. Germline V gene lookup returns CDR1 MGHRA and CDR2 YSYEKL. The V gene end was trimmed by 5 bases and the J gene end by 5 bases; junction bases not matched to a gene: 10. CDR3 protein: CASSFTPSGSETQYF. The CDR3 DNA is TGCGCCAGCAGCTTTACCCCGAGCGGGAGTGAGACCCAGTACTTC.

This clone was observed once. The chain combines TRBV7-2 with TRBJ1-5; unclear D gene. V shed 1 base and J shed 6 bases, with 16 bases lying between them. The CDR3 is 16 amino acids. CDR1 and CDR2 (germline): SGHTA, FQGNSA. The chain's CDR3 is CASSLGSPGSRQPQHF. CDR3 nucleotides: TGTGCCAGCAGCTTAGGTTCGCCAGGCTCCCGTCAGCCCCAGCATTTT.

The chain uses TRBV5-5 and TRBJ1-2; D is uncertain. CDR1 and CDR2 (germline): SGHKS, YYEKEE (reference sequence). The germline V and J ends were trimmed by 3 bases and 5 bases, with 23 bases remaining between them. There are 17 residues in the CDR3. CDR3 in DNA: TGTGCCAGCAGCTCTTTTGCGGAGATGGTGGGAGTGTATGGCTACACCTTC. This codes for CASSSFAEMVGVYGYTF.

The chain combines TRBV2 with TRBJ1-4; 7 nucleotides align to TRBD1. V was pared by 5 bases and J by 8 bases, with 11 bases of the junction left unmatched. The CDR3 is 15 residues long. The germline CDR1 and CDR2 sequences are SNHLY and FYNNEI. In DNA form, the CDR3 reads TGTGCCAGCAGTCCCCAGACAGGGACGGGCGAAAAACTGTTTTTT. It is translated as CASSPQTGTGEKLFF.

The CDR3 reads CASSLKGGRVSYNSPLHF. The CDR3, as DNA: TGTGCCAGCAGTTTAAAGGGGGGGAGGGTCTCCTATAATTCACCCCTCCACTTT. The chain joins TRBV28 to TRBJ1-6, with a tentative D call TRBD1 (6 bases). Germline CDR1 MDHEN, CDR2 SYDVKM. Trimming pared 2 bases from V and 0 bases from J, leaving 14 bases between. This CDR3 is built from 18 residues.

The V gene is TRBV7-3, the J gene TRBJ2-2, with D maybe TRBD1 (6 bases). Trimming shortened V by 5 bases and J by 4 bases, and 14 bases separated the two germline ends. The CDR3 loop spans 15 amino acids. CDR1 is SGHTA and CDR2 is FQGTGA in the germline V gene. The CDR3 DNA reads as TGTGCCAGCAGCGCACAGGGTATGGGCACCGGGGAGCTGTTTTTT. It translates to CASSAQGMGTGELFF.

The chain carries TRBV12-3 or TRBV12-4 and TRBJ2-3, with a tentative D call TRBD2 (6 bases). With 7 bases removed from V and 4 bases from J, the gap between germline ends came to 12 bases. This CDR3 contains 13 residues. The CDR3 spells CASTKPGADTQYF. The CDR3 DNA reads TGTGCCAGCACGAAACCGGGAGCAGATACGCAGTATTTT.

The chain carries TRBV19 and TRBJ2-2; weak D call: TRBD2 (6 bases). V was cut by 1 base and J by 5 bases, with 14 bases left in between. Germline CDR1 reads LNHDA; CDR2 reads SQIVND (reference sequence). This CDR3 has 16 residues. CDR3: CASSIGRGTVTGELFF. The DNA of the CDR3 is TGTGCCAGTAGTATAGGGAGGGGTACAGTTACCGGGGAGCTGTTTTTT.

This chain joins TRBV24-1 and TRBJ1-5; D is perhaps TRBD1 (5 bases). The germline V and J ends were trimmed by 5 bases and 4 bases, with 11 bases remaining between them. The CDR3 spans 14 residues. In germline, CDR1 is KGHDR, CDR2 SFDVKD. The CDR3 DNA reads TGTGCCACCAGTGCCTACGGGGGGAATCAGCCCCAGCATTTT. Translation: CATSAYGGNQPQHF.

This clone appeared once. The chain uses TRBV19 and TRBJ1-1, with D perhaps matching TRBD1 (5 bases). Germline V lookup: CDR1 LNHDA, CDR2 SQIVND (reference sequence). Trimming stripped 4 bases from V and 2 bases from J, with 8 bases between. The length of the CDR3 is 13 residues. As DNA, the CDR3 is TGTGCCAGTAGTACCGGGGCCAACACTGAAGCTTTCTTT. It encodes CASSTGANTEAFF.

The rearrangement joins TRBV7-9 to TRBJ1-3; a possible D gene is TRBD1 (6 bases). This CDR3 spans 14 amino acids. Germline-derived CDR1 and CDR2 are SEHNR and FQNEAQ (reference sequence). V shed 3 bases and J shed 2 bases, with 8 bases lying between them. CDR3 nucleotides: TGTGCCAGCAGCTTCACAGGGCCTGGAAACACCATATATTTT. Amino acids: CASSFTGPGNTIYF.

V gene TRBV2 combines with J gene TRBJ1-2, with D possibly being TRBD1 (6 bases). In germline, CDR1 is SNHLY, CDR2 FYNNEI. V lost 5 bases, J lost 5 bases, and 12 bases lay in between. The CDR3 loop spans 13 amino acids. This chain's CDR3 is CASSLGGTYGYTF. The CDR3 DNA is TGTGCCAGCAGTCTAGGGGGGACTTATGGCTACACCTTC.

The V call is TRBV18, the J call TRBJ1-1, with 10 positions matching TRBD1. The CDR3 is 14 residues long. V was pared by 8 bases and J by 5 bases, with 8 bases of the junction left unmatched. Germline CDR1 is KGHSH and CDR2 is LQKENI. As DNA, the CDR3 is TGTGCCAGCGCCCTGACAGGGGGCGAAACTGAAGCTTTCTTT. This sequence encodes CASALTGGETEAFF.

V is TRBV6-2 or TRBV6-3 and J is TRBJ2-7; the match to TRBD1 covers 7 bases. The CDR3 sequence is 15 residues long. In germline, CDR1 is MNHEY, CDR2 SVGEGT. The trim removed 6 bases at V and 1 base at J, leaving 9 bases unmatched. CDR3 loop: CASSLQGPRSYEQYF. The DNA of the CDR3 is TGTGCCAGCAGCCTACAGGGGCCTAGATCCTACGAGCAGTACTTC.

CDR3 loop: CASSSTGTGVFDGYTF. The CDR3 bases are TGTGCCAGCAGCTCGACCGGGACAGGGGTATTTGATGGCTACACCTTC. This rearrangement joins TRBV5-8 to TRBJ1-2, with 10 bases matching TRBD1. V dropped 3 bases and J dropped 6; count of bases not matched to a gene: 11. The CDR3 covers 16 residues. Germline V gene lookup returns CDR1 SGHTS and CDR2 YDEGEE.

The V gene is TRBV10-1, the J gene TRBJ2-3, with 9 positions matching TRBD2. The germline gives CDR1 WNHNN, CDR2 SYGVQD (reference sequence). The CDR3 loop spans 15 amino acids. The V segment lost 0 bases and the J segment 4 bases; nucleotides outside the gene matches: 2. DNA for the CDR3: TGCGCCAGCAGTGAGTCCCTAGCGGGGTCAGATACGCAGTATTTT. This translates into CASSESLAGSDTQYF.

The chain employs TRBV27 and TRBJ2-5; the D gene is possibly TRBD2 (6 bases). Trimming took 4 bases from V and 2 from J, leaving 11 bases between them. The germline V gene has CDR1 MNHEY and CDR2 SMNVEV (reference sequence). This CDR3 is 14 amino acids long. The CDR3 region has the DNA TGTGCCAGCAGTTGGGCGGGGAGTCAAGAGACCCAGTACTTC. Protein sequence: CASSWAGSQETQYF.

The chain combines TRBV5-4 with TRBJ1-1; D is perhaps TRBD1 (6 bases). V was trimmed by 0 bases and J by 5 bases, leaving 14 bases between them. This CDR3 has 15 amino acids. The V gene's germline CDR1 is SGHNT and CDR2 YYREEE (reference sequence). The chain's CDR3 is CASSLEGGLRTEAFF. CDR3 DNA sequence: TGTGCCAGCAGCTTGGAAGGGGGGTTGAGGACTGAAGCTTTCTTT.

The chain has TRBV2 and TRBJ1-6; D not resolved. Germline-derived CDR1 and CDR2 are SNHLY and FYNNEI. Trimming pared 6 bases from V and 0 bases from J, leaving 3 bases between. This CDR3 contains 13 residues. The CDR3 nucleotides are TGTGCCAGCAGGGACTCCTATAATTCACCCCTCCACTTT. Translating gives CASRDSYNSPLHF.

This chain connects TRBV7-3 to TRBJ2-3; no definite D call. V was clipped by 1 base and J by 0 bases, with 8 bases between them. The CDR3 has 15 amino acids. Germline V CDR1 and CDR2: SGHTA, FQGTGA. CDR3 DNA: TGTGCCAGCAGCTTAAATTACGGTAGCACAGATACGCAGTATTTT. This codes for CASSLNYGSTDTQYF.